The clone carrying this T cell receptor (beta chain) was counted only a few times. Each CDR3 protein is one row after TCRdb ran MiXCR on the RT-PCR reads. The sample contains 650,000 to 800,000 distinct CDR3 sequences, approximately 13% of which appear only once. The entry originates in a study of response to subunit inactivated influenza vaccine. Here the sequenced sample was PBMCs from blood, taken less than 15 days before vaccination. The clonotype originates from a man aged 45-65 years who received an inactivated influenza vaccine.

The CDR3, as DNA: TGTGCCAGCAGTGCCAGCGGGAAGGACAATGAGCAGTTCTTC. It specifies CASSASGKDNEQFF. The rearrangement links TRBV25-1 to TRBJ2-1; 7 nucleotides line up with TRBD2. The CDR3 sequence is 14 residues long. Looked up from germline, CDR1 is MGHDK and CDR2 is SYGVNS. Trimming at V came to 4 bases and at J to 5 bases, leaving 5 bases not matched to a gene.